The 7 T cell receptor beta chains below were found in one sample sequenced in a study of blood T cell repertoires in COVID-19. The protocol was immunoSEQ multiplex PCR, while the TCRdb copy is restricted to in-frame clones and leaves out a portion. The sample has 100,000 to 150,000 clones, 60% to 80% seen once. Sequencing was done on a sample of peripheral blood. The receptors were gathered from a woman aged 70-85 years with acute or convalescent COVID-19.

Written as DNA, the CDR3 is TGTGCCACCTCTCGGAGCGCGGGAGAAGAGACCCAGTACTTC. This sequence encodes CATSRSAGEETQYF. The chain has TRBV6-6 and TRBJ2-5; 7 bases fit TRBD2. The germline V gene has CDR1 MNHNY and CDR2 SVGAGI (reference sequence). Trimming cost V 10 bases and J 3 bases; bases outside gene matches: 11. This CDR3 is 14 amino acids long.

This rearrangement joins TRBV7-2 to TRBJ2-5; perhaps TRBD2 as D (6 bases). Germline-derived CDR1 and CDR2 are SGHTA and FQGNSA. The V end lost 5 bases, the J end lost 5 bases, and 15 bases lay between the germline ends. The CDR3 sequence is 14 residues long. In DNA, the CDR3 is TGTGCCAGCAGCCCCCGGAGGGCCTTCGAGACCCAGTACTTC. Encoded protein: CASSPRRAFETQYF.

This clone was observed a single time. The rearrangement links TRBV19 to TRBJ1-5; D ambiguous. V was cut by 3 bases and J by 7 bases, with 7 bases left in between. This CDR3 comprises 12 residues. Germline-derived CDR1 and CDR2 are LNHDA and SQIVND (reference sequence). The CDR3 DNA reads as TGTGCCAGTAGTATCGCGGGGCAGCCCCAGCATTTT. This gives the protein CASSIAGQPQHF.

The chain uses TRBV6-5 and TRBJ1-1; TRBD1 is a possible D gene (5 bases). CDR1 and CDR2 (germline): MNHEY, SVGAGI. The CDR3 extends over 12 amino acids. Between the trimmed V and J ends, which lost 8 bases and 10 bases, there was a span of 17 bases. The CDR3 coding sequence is TGTGCCAGCCGAACGGGGGAGAAGTTAGCTTTCTTT. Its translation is CASRTGEKLAFF.

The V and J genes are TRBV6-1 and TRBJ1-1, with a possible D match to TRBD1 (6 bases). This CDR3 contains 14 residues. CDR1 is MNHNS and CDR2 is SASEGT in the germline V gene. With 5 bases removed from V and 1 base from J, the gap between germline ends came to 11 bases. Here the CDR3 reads CASSFRGRNTEAFF. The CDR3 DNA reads TGTGCCAGCAGTTTCAGGGGACGGAACACTGAAGCTTTCTTT.

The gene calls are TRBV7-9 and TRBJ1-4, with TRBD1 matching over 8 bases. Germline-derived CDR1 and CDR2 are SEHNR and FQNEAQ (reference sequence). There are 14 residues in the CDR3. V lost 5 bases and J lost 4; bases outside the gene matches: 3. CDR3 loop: CASSPTGVNEKLFF. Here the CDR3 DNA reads TGTGCCAGCAGCCCGACAGGGGTTAATGAAAAACTGTTTTTT.

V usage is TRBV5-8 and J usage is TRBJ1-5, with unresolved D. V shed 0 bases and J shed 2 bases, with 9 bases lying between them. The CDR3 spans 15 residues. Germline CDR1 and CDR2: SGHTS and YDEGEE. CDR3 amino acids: CASSLGEKGNQPQHF. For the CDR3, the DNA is TGTGCCAGCAGCTTGGGGGAGAAGGGCAATCAGCCCCAGCATTTT.